These 28 T cell receptor beta chains originate from one sample sequenced in a study of shared clonotypes between healthy human individuals. Sequencing was performed with immunoSEQ multiplex PCR; in TCRdb, only in-frame clones are kept and a portion is missing. This sample yields millions of clones, of which about 95% are seen a single time; 0.85% to 1.3% belongs to the top ten. Positively selected for CCR7, the CD45RO-negative cells used as naive CD8 cells excluded terminally differentiated effector memory CD45RA+ cells. The sample was naive CD8+ T cells sorted from blood. The source is a man younger than 35 in good health.

The chain links TRBV15 to TRBJ2-7, with D possibly called TRBD1 or TRBD2 (6 bases each). Germline V CDR1 and CDR2: LNHNV, YYDKDF (reference sequence). V lost 4 bases, J lost 0 bases, and 16 bases lay in between. There are 16 residues in the CDR3. CDR3 bases: TGTGCCACCAGCAAAGGGTGGGGGGCCAACTCCTACGAGCAGTACTTC. Amino acid sequence: CATSKGWGANSYEQYF.

V gene TRBV19 combines with J gene TRBJ2-7; D gene uncertain. V gave up 5 bases and J gave up 0 bases, with 14 bases separating them. The germline V gene has CDR1 LNHDA and CDR2 SQIVND (reference sequence). This CDR3 has 15 amino acids. The CDR3 loop is CASSSRISSSYEQYF. Here the CDR3 DNA reads TGTGCCAGTAGTTCCCGTATATCCTCCTCCTACGAGCAGTACTTC. The entire variable domain, with the rest obtained from reference TRBV19 and TRBJ2-7, is as follows: DGGITQSPKYLFRKEGQNVTLSCEQNLNHDAMYWYRQDPGQGLRLIYYSQIVNDFQKGDIAEGYSVSREKKESFPLTVTSAQKNPTAFYLCASSSRISSSYEQYFGPGTRLTVT.

CDR3 amino acids: CASSFGETSNQPQHF. DNA for the CDR3: TGTGCCAGCAGTTTTGGAGAGACGAGCAATCAGCCCCAGCATTTT. The chain has TRBV28 and TRBJ1-5, with no clear D. Germline V gene sequence: CDR1 MDHEN, CDR2 SYDVKM. The CDR3 covers 15 residues. V shed 3 bases and J shed 1 base, with 10 bases lying between them. The full variable domain, in which reference TRBV28 and TRBJ1-5 provide the parts outside the CDR3, is DVKVTQSSRYLVKRTGEKVFLECVQDMDHENMFWYRQDPGLGLRLIYFSYDVKMKEKGDIPEGYSVSREKKERFSLILESASTNQTSMYLCASSFGETSNQPQHFGDGTRLSIL.

The count of this clone is one. V gene TRBV15 combines with J gene TRBJ1-2; TRBD1 aligns across 8 bases. Germline CDR1 reads LNHNV; CDR2 reads YYDKDF (reference sequence). V was pared by 3 bases and J by 5 bases, with 8 bases of the junction left unmatched. The CDR3 spans 15 residues. CDR3 residues: CATSSRQGSGYGYTF. The CDR3 DNA sequence: TGTGCCACCAGCAGCCGACAGGGGTCAGGGTATGGCTACACCTTC. Combining the CDR3 with reference TRBV15 and TRBJ1-2 gives the whole variable domain DAMVIQNPRYQVTQFGKPVTLSCSQTLNHNVMYWYQQKSSQAPKLLFHYYDKDFNNEADTPDNFQSRRPNTSFCFLDIRSPGLGDTAMYLCATSSRQGSGYGYTFGSGTRLTVV.

The rearrangement joins TRBV7-9 to TRBJ2-3; D might be TRBD1 or TRBD2, each matching 5 bases. The germline V and J ends were trimmed by 8 bases and 4 bases, with 7 bases remaining between them. CDR1 and CDR2 (germline): SEHNR, FQNEAQ (reference sequence). The CDR3 contains 11 residues. CDR3 nucleotide sequence: TGTGCCAGCGGGGGACCAGATACGCAGTATTTT. The encoded protein is CASGGPDTQYF.

This CDR3 is CASSLVTGIMNTEAFF. CDR3 nucleotide sequence: TGTGCCAGCAGCTTAGTCACAGGCATTATGAACACTGAAGCTTTCTTT. The chain employs TRBV7-8 and TRBJ1-1; tentatively, D is TRBD1 (5 bases). V was shortened by 1 base and J by 0 bases, with 12 bases between the two germline ends. Germline V gene data show CDR1 as SGHVS and CDR2 as FQNEAQ. The CDR3 contains 16 residues.

The chain couples TRBV27 to TRBJ2-1; maybe TRBD2 (7 bases). This CDR3 spans 16 amino acids. CDR1 is MNHEY and CDR2 is SMNVEV in the germline V gene (reference sequence). Trimming stripped 5 bases from V and 6 bases from J, with 20 bases between. In DNA form, the CDR3 reads TGTGCCAGCAGTCCCCAAGGGGGGGGGCGCCTCAATGAGCAGTTCTTC. It translates to CASSPQGGGRLNEQFF.

The CDR3 nucleotides read TGTGCCAGCAGCTCTACCGGGACTAGGGCCTACGAGCAGTACTTC. The encoded protein is CASSSTGTRAYEQYF. The V gene is TRBV7-9, the J gene TRBJ2-7; TRBD2 aligns across 8 bases. The CDR3 covers 15 residues. The germline V gene encodes CDR1 SEHNR and CDR2 FQNEAQ (reference sequence). V lost 4 bases, J lost 2 bases, and 7 bases stayed unmatched.

The rearrangement uses TRBV9 and TRBJ2-5, with D hard to call. Germline assignment: CDR1 SGDLS and CDR2 YYNGEE. The CDR3 length is 15 residues. V gave up 0 bases and J gave up 3 bases, with 12 bases separating them. The CDR3 sequence is CASSVVRRREETQYF. DNA of the CDR3: TGTGCCAGCAGCGTAGTAAGGCGGCGAGAAGAGACCCAGTACTTC.

The chain has TRBV7-9 and TRBJ2-3, with TRBD2 identical over 8 bases. The ends lost 3 bases at V and 4 bases at J; junction bases unmatched: 12. Germline CDR1 is SEHNR and CDR2 is FQNEAQ (reference sequence). This CDR3 spans 17 amino acids. The CDR3 nucleotides are TGTGCCAGCAGCTTCACAGCGGGGGAAATCGGAGCAGATACGCAGTATTTT. Translation gives CASSFTAGEIGADTQYF. Full variable domain (rest looked up from reference TRBV7-9 and TRBJ2-3): DTGVSQNPRHKITKRGQNVTFRCDPISEHNRLYWYRQTLGQGPEFLTYFQNEAQLEKSRLLSDRFSAERPKGSFSTLEIQRTEQGDSAMYLCASSFTAGEIGADTQYFGPGTRLTVL.

This clone appeared once. This chain links TRBV28 with TRBJ1-2, with D possibly matching TRBD1 (5 bases). Per the germline V gene, CDR1 is MDHEN and CDR2 is SYDVKM. Trimming removed 3 bases at V and 5 bases at J, with 13 bases between. The CDR3 contains 14 residues. Written as DNA, the CDR3 is TGTGCCAGCAGTTTTAGGGGTGTTACGTATGGCTACACCTTC. It codes for CASSFRGVTYGYTF.

With respect to this clone: The junction departs from germline at one end; a sequencing error may be responsible. The rearrangement joins TRBV12-5 to TRBJ2-7, with a tentative D call TRBD2 (6 bases). CDR3 length: 14 residues. CDR1 LGHNT and CDR2 FRNRAP come from the germline V gene. CDR3 sequence: CASGSPRGSNEQYF. The CDR3 nucleotides read TGTGCTAGTGGTTCTCCGCGGGGCTCCAACGAGCAGTACTTC. Combining the CDR3 with reference TRBV12-5 and TRBJ2-7 gives the whole variable domain DARVTQTPRHKVTEMGQEVTMRCQPILGHNTVFWYRQTMMQGLELLAYFRNRAPLDDSGMPKDRFSAEMPDATLATLKIQPSEPRDSAVYFCASGSPRGSNEQYFGPGTRLTVT.

Turning to this clone: The sample holds other DNA sequences that translate to the same CDR3. The chain links TRBV19 to TRBJ1-1; no definite D call. The V gene lost 1 base and the J gene lost 5 bases, with 8 bases spanning the gap. The CDR3 loop spans 13 amino acids. Germline V gives CDR1 LNHDA, CDR2 SQIVND (reference sequence). CDR3 residues: CASSIGLGTEAFF. DNA of the CDR3: TGTGCCAGTAGTATAGGGTTAGGAACTGAAGCTTTCTTT. Drawing the rest from reference TRBV19 and TRBJ1-1, the complete variable domain is DGGITQSPKYLFRKEGQNVTLSCEQNLNHDAMYWYRQDPGQGLRLIYYSQIVNDFQKGDIAEGYSVSREKKESFPLTVTSAQKNPTAFYLCASSIGLGTEAFFGQGTRLTVV.

This chain uses TRBV6-1 with TRBJ2-7; D may be TRBD2 (6 bases). Germline CDR1 reads MNHNS; CDR2 reads SASEGT. The V end lost 3 bases, the J end lost 0 bases, and 9 bases lay between the germline ends. CDR3 size: 14 residues. The DNA for the CDR3 is TGTGCCAGCAGTGACTTGCGGGGCTCCTACGAGCAGTACTTC. Translating it yields CASSDLRGSYEQYF.

The chain has TRBV7-9 and TRBJ1-4; D is undetermined. Germline V CDR1 and CDR2: SEHNR, FQNEAQ (reference sequence). Trimming removed 5 bases from V and 8 bases from J, with 6 bases in between. The CDR3 totals 11 residues. The chain's CDR3 is CASSRLEKLFF. The CDR3 nucleotides are TGTGCCAGCAGCCGACTCGAAAAACTGTTTTTT.

The chain joins TRBV7-9 to TRBJ2-1, with a possible D match to TRBD2 (6 bases). Trimming pared 1 base from V and 10 bases from J, leaving 17 bases between. This CDR3 comprises 15 residues. The V gene's germline CDR1 is SEHNR and CDR2 FQNEAQ (reference sequence). In DNA form, the CDR3 reads TGTGCCAGCAGCTTAGATCGAGGGAGGAGGAACGAGCAGTTCTTC. Translation: CASSLDRGRRNEQFF.

As to this clone: Other nucleotide sequences from this sample produce the same CDR3. The V call is TRBV7-9, the J call TRBJ1-1, with a tentative D call TRBD1 (6 bases). V was cut by 5 bases and J by 6 bases, with 10 bases left in between. Germline assignment: CDR1 SEHNR and CDR2 FQNEAQ (reference sequence). The CDR3 covers 12 residues. The CDR3 DNA sequence: TGTGCCAGCAGCCCAGGGGTCCCTGAAGCTTTCTTT. This codes for CASSPGVPEAFF.

This clone was detected only once. V gene TRBV2 combines with J gene TRBJ1-5, with no clear D. The V end lost 6 bases, the J end lost 7 bases, and 16 bases lay between the germline ends. This CDR3 has 14 residues. CDR1 and CDR2 from the germline V gene are SNHLY and FYNNEI. This CDR3 reads CASRPTGGGQPQHF. CDR3 sequence (DNA): TGTGCCAGCAGACCGACGGGAGGTGGGCAGCCCCAGCATTTT.

This chain joins TRBV13 and TRBJ1-3; maybe TRBD1 (5 bases). The CDR3 is made up of 15 amino acids. Trimming cost V 1 base and J 1 base, with 8 bases left between them. Looked up from germline, CDR1 is PRHDT and CDR2 is FYEKMQ (reference sequence). CDR3 protein: CASSLVGGSGNTIYF. DNA for the CDR3: TGTGCCAGCAGCTTAGTCGGGGGTTCTGGAAACACCATATATTTT. The variable domain in full, with the rest retrieved from reference TRBV13 and TRBJ1-3, is AAGVIQSPRHLIKEKRETATLKCYPIPRHDTVYWYQQGPGQDPQFLISFYEKMQSDKGSIPDRFSAQQFSDYHSELNMSSLELGDSALYFCASSLVGGSGNTIYFGEGSWLTVV.

The gene calls are TRBV10-1 and TRBJ2-7, with unresolved D. V dropped 4 bases and J dropped 5 bases, with 12 bases sitting between them. There are 13 residues in the CDR3. Germline CDR1 reads WNHNN; CDR2 reads SYGVQD (reference sequence). The CDR3: CASSVGPLNEQYF. For the CDR3, the DNA is TGCGCCAGCAGTGTCGGTCCGCTGAACGAGCAGTACTTC.

This chain uses TRBV11-2 with TRBJ2-3; perhaps TRBD1 as D (6 bases). Trimming took off 5 bases at V and 5 bases at J, with 20 bases between the two ends. Germline CDR1 reads SGHAT; CDR2 reads FQNNGV. This CDR3 is 16 amino acids long. The DNA of the CDR3 is TGTGCCAGCAGCCCACGAGACAGGTTCCCTGTAGATACGCAGTATTTT. This codes for CASSPRDRFPVDTQYF.

The chain links TRBV6-5 to TRBJ2-3; 9 bases line up with TRBD2. The CDR3 totals 15 residues. Trimming cost V 6 bases and J 5 bases; bases outside gene matches: 9. Germline-derived CDR1 and CDR2 are MNHEY and SVGAGI. CDR3 loop: CASRRLAEGGDTQYF. CDR3 DNA sequence: TGTGCCAGCAGGAGACTAGCGGAGGGGGGAGATACGCAGTATTTT.

This chain uses TRBV7-6 with TRBJ2-3; D could derive from TRBD1 or TRBD2 (5 bases each). Trimming shortened V by 5 bases and J by 2 bases, and 20 bases separated the two germline ends. CDR3 size: 17 residues. CDR1 is SGHVS, CDR2 FNYEAQ, per germline. The CDR3 protein is CASSQTLEGPATDTQYF. The CDR3 DNA follows: TGTGCCAGCAGCCAGACACTCGAGGGGCCCGCCACAGATACGCAGTATTTT.

The chain recombines TRBV11-2 with TRBJ2-7; D remains unclear. V lost 5 bases and J lost 6, with 8 bases in between. This CDR3 contains 11 residues. CDR1 and CDR2 from the germline V gene are SGHAT and FQNNGV. The CDR3 nucleotides are TGTGCCAGCAGCGCCGTAGGCGAGCAGTACTTC. Protein: CASSAVGEQYF.

The rearrangement joins TRBV20-1 to TRBJ1-1; no reliable D call. V lost 2 bases and J 6 bases, leaving 7 bases between the germline ends. CDR3 length: 11 amino acids. Germline CDR1 reads DFQATT; CDR2 reads SNEGSKA (reference sequence). CDR3 in amino acids: CSARFGPEAFF. CDR3 nucleotides: TGCAGTGCTAGATTCGGCCCTGAAGCTTTCTTT.

The chain is built from TRBV6-1 and TRBJ2-3; D uncertain. The CDR3 runs to 17 residues. From germline, CDR1 is MNHNS and CDR2 SASEGT. Trimming removed 2 bases at V and 6 bases at J, with 21 bases between. The CDR3 DNA is TGTGCCAGCAGTGAAATTGGGTGGGAATCTTGGGGTGATACGCAGTATTTT. This gives the protein CASSEIGWESWGDTQYF.

The genes are TRBV5-8 and TRBJ1-5; D remains unclear. CDR3 length equals 13 residues. Germline V gives CDR1 SGHTS, CDR2 YDEGEE. V was cut by 4 bases and J by 1 base, with 6 bases left in between. CDR3 in amino acids: CASSPDSNQPQHF. The CDR3 DNA follows: TGTGCCAGCAGCCCTGACAGCAATCAGCCCCAGCATTTT.

Remarks on this clone: With a far larger clone one base away, a read error is the likely cause. The sample has other DNA sequences that encode this CDR3 too. The V call is TRBV6-5, the J call TRBJ2-7; a possible D gene is TRBD2 (6 bases). Trimming stripped 6 bases from V and 6 bases from J, with 9 bases between. The CDR3 has 11 amino acids. The germline CDR1 and CDR2 sequences are MNHEY and SVGAGI. CDR3 amino acids: CASSLGGEQYF. CDR3 sequence (DNA): TGTGCCAGCAGCTTGGGGGGCGAGCAGTACTTC.